The 20 T cell receptor beta chains in this list originate from one sample, sequenced in a study of T cells in Graves' hyperthyroidism and ophthalmopathy. Amplification targeted TCR beta CDR3 regions from RNA transcripts. The HTBI set primed first-round TCR CDR3 RT-PCR. TCRdb independently ran MiXCR on the multiplex PCR reads; one entry per CDR3 protein. Of about 350,000 distinct CDR3 sequences in the sample, approximately 16% are singletons; the top ten hold under 25%. Material: blood. Receptor source: a woman aged 60-75 years with Graves' ophthalmopathy.

The rearrangement joins TRBV30 to TRBJ2-7; 10 nucleotides match TRBD1. V lost 3 bases to trimming and J lost 7 bases; unmatched junction nucleotides: 6. CDR3 length equals 13 residues. Germline V gene lookup returns CDR1 GTSNPN and CDR2 SVGIG (reference sequence). The CDR3 protein is CAWRVPGQGEQYF. As DNA, the CDR3 is TGTGCCTGGAGGGTCCCGGGACAGGGGGAGCAGTACTTC.

Many counts were recorded for this clonotype. The chain links TRBV9 to TRBJ2-1; tentative D call: TRBD2 (6 bases). The germline gives CDR1 SGDLS, CDR2 YYNGEE. V was shortened by 4 bases and J by 2 bases, with 16 bases between the two germline ends. CDR3 size: 16 residues. The CDR3 loop is CASSPRLGGTYNEQFF. The CDR3 nucleotides are TGTGCCAGCAGCCCTCGCCTGGGAGGAACCTACAATGAGCAGTTCTTC. The full variable domain, its missing parts supplied by reference TRBV9 and TRBJ2-1, is DSGVTQTPKHLITATGQRVTLRCSPRSGDLSVYWYQQSLDQGLQFLIQYYNGEERAKGNILERFSAQQFPDLHSELNLSSLELGDSALYFCASSPRLGGTYNEQFFGPGTRLTVL.

This clonotype occurred many times. The chain combines TRBV12-5 with TRBJ2-2; 8 nucleotides match TRBD2. Trimming removed 6 bases from V and 1 base from J; junction bases left unmatched: 16. Germline CDR1 LGHNT, CDR2 FRNRAP. The CDR3 has 19 amino acids. The CDR3 region is CASGTLMWSLAGNTGELFF. CDR3 nucleotides: TGTGCTAGTGGAACTCTGATGTGGAGTCTAGCGGGGAACACCGGGGAGCTGTTTTTT.

This clonotype was detected many times. The chain joins TRBV20-1 to TRBJ2-3; D is unclear. The V gene lost 6 bases and the J gene lost 4 bases, with 11 bases spanning the gap. The CDR3 totals 12 residues. CDR1 and CDR2 (germline): DFQATT, SNEGSKA (reference sequence). Written as DNA, the CDR3 is TGCAGTGCCGCCCCGAGTGCAGATACGCAGTATTTT. It translates to CSAAPSADTQYF.

This clonotype was found many times. V gene TRBV6-6 combines with J gene TRBJ2-3; D may match TRBD1 or TRBD2 (5 bases each). The germline CDR1 and CDR2 sequences are MNHNY and SVGAGI (reference sequence). The CDR3 runs to 16 residues. Trimming cost V 0 bases and J 3 bases, with 13 bases left between them. CDR3 DNA sequence: TGTGCCAGCAGTTACTCCATGTATGGGGGAACAGATACGCAGTATTTT. As protein: CASSYSMYGGTDTQYF.

As for this clonotype: A much larger clonotype is one base distant, so this may be a read error. Because the CDR3 is missing its conserved closing phenylalanine or tryptophan, this is likely a read error. J is TRBJ2-1 and V is TRBV9, with 7 bases that match TRBD2. V trimming: 4 bases; J trimming: 4 bases; junction bases outside the gene matches: 8. The CDR3 totals 15 residues. The V gene's germline CDR1 is SGDLS and CDR2 YYNGEE. The CDR3 spells CASSRRLADYNEQFS. CDR3 bases: TGTGCCAGCAGCCGGAGACTAGCAGATTACAATGAGCAGTTCTCC.

This rearrangement joins TRBV20-1 to TRBJ2-7; 8 bases align to TRBD2. The CDR3 runs to 15 residues. The trim removed 3 bases at V and 4 bases at J, leaving 11 bases unmatched. Germline CDR1 and CDR2: DFQATT and SNEGSKA (reference sequence). CDR3 residues: CSASVVASGWYEQYF. As DNA, the CDR3 is TGCAGTGCTAGCGTCGTGGCTAGCGGGTGGTACGAGCAGTACTTC.

A few counts support this clonotype. This chain links TRBV28 with TRBJ2-3, with 7 bases lining up with TRBD2. V lost 3 bases to trimming and J lost 4 bases; unmatched junction nucleotides: 4. There are 14 residues in the CDR3. Per the germline V gene, CDR1 is MDHEN and CDR2 is SYDVKM. The CDR3 nucleotides read TGTGCCAGCAGTTTCGCGGGAGACGCAGATACGCAGTATTTT. Its translation is CASSFAGDADTQYF.

In its sample, this clonotype was seen many times. This sequence joins TRBV7-9 and TRBJ1-5; D possibly corresponds to TRBD1 (5 bases). The CDR3 is made up of 17 amino acids. Deletions cut 3 bases from V and 5 bases from J, with 20 bases between. CDR1 and CDR2 (germline): SEHNR, FQNEAQ (reference sequence). CDR3 sequence reads: CASSFLRGDPSHQPQHF. The CDR3 DNA is TGTGCCAGCAGCTTTTTGAGGGGCGACCCCTCTCATCAGCCCCAGCATTTT.

This clonotype showed up many times. V is TRBV7-8 and J is TRBJ2-7; TRBD1 agrees at 8 bases. The germline gives CDR1 SGHVS, CDR2 FQNEAQ. The CDR3 runs to 14 residues. J lost 5 bases, V lost 5 bases, and 8 bases had no gene match. The CDR3 DNA sequence: TGTGCCAGCAGCGAGATCGACAGGGGACACGAGCAGTACTTC. Translation gives CASSEIDRGHEQYF.

The gene calls are TRBV5-1 and TRBJ2-6; D could derive from TRBD1 or TRBD2 (6 bases each). CDR3 length: 16 residues. The germline V gene encodes CDR1 SGHRS and CDR2 YFSETQ. The germline V and J ends were trimmed by 0 bases and 3 bases, with 10 bases remaining between them. The CDR3 DNA reads TGCGCCAGCAGCTTGGGGGGGGCATATGGGGCCAACGTCCTGACTTTC. Its protein product is CASSLGGAYGANVLTF.

This sequence joins TRBV10-3 and TRBJ1-3; D ambiguous. CDR3 length: 15 residues. The ends were cut back, 2 bases at V and 2 bases at J, with 10 bases in the middle. In germline, CDR1 is ENHRY, CDR2 SYGVKD. CDR3 in amino acids: CAISEGGLAGNTIYF. The CDR3 DNA follows: TGTGCCATCAGTGAGGGCGGACTAGCTGGAAACACCATATATTTT.

This clonotype came up a few times. The genes are TRBV7-6 and TRBJ2-3; D is uncertain. CDR1 and CDR2 (germline): SGHVS, FNYEAQ. The CDR3 contains 14 residues. Trimming took off 1 base at V and 6 bases at J, with 11 bases between the two ends. The chain's CDR3 is CASSLVPFGDTQYF. The CDR3, as DNA: TGTGCCAGCAGCTTAGTTCCATTCGGGGATACGCAGTATTTT.

As to this clonotype: This may stem from a read error, because a much larger clone lies one nucleotide away. The chain recombines TRBV20-1 with TRBJ2-7, with 11 bases fitting TRBD2. The CDR3 loop spans 13 amino acids. V was pared by 6 bases and J by 4 bases, with 5 bases of the junction left unmatched. Germline-derived CDR1 and CDR2 are DFQATT and SNEGSKA (reference sequence). The CDR3 loop is CSASLAGEYEQYF. In nucleotides, the CDR3 is TGCAGTGCCTCACTAGCGGGAGAGTACGAGCAGTACTTC.

In this sample, this clonotype turned up many times. The CDR3 DNA is TGTGCCAGCAGCTTATTCCTAGCGGGCGACACAGATACGCAGTATTTT. It is translated as CASSLFLAGDTDTQYF. The rearrangement uses TRBV7-8 and TRBJ2-3; 8 bases map to TRBD2. Germline V lookup: CDR1 SGHVS, CDR2 FQNEAQ. V trimming: 2 bases; J trimming: 2 bases; junction bases outside the gene matches: 6. The length of the CDR3 is 16 residues.

This clonotype was seen repeatedly, ten times or more. The rearrangement links TRBV20-1 to TRBJ2-5; TRBD2 agrees at 14 bases. The CDR3 contains 15 residues. V lost 2 bases to trimming and J lost 5 bases; unmatched junction nucleotides: 4. CDR1 is DFQATT, CDR2 SNEGSKA, per germline (reference sequence). The CDR3 sequence is CSARPGTSGSETQYF. The CDR3 nucleotides read TGCAGTGCTAGACCGGGGACTAGCGGGAGCGAGACCCAGTACTTC.

This clonotype was seen many times. The rearrangement links TRBV5-4 to TRBJ2-1; D is unclear. V lost 5 bases and J lost 8, with 17 bases in between. The CDR3 runs 14 residues. Per germline, CDR1 SGHNT and CDR2 YYREEE (reference sequence). This chain's CDR3 is CASSLTPFRDEQFF. CDR3 nucleotide sequence: TGTGCCAGCAGTTTGACCCCTTTCCGGGATGAGCAGTTCTTC.

This clonotype was picked up many times. The rearrangement links TRBV2 to TRBJ2-7, with 10 bases that match TRBD2. J lost 3 bases, V lost 7 bases, and 9 bases had no gene match. The CDR3 has 15 residues. CDR1 SNHLY and CDR2 FYNNEI come from the germline V gene. The CDR3 region is CASMFGLAGVYEQYF. DNA of the CDR3: TGTGCCAGCATGTTTGGGCTAGCGGGAGTCTACGAGCAGTACTTC.

This clonotype has at least ten counts. The genes are TRBV11-2 and TRBJ2-5; D is ambiguous. The CDR3 extends over 13 amino acids. Germline V gene data show CDR1 as SGHAT and CDR2 as FQNNGV. V was shortened by 3 bases and J by 1 base, with 6 bases between the two germline ends. CDR3 amino acids: CASSLEFQETQYF. CDR3 bases: TGTGCCAGCAGCTTGGAGTTCCAAGAGACCCAGTACTTC.

This clonotype was recorded at least ten times. The gene calls are TRBV18 and TRBJ2-7; D possibly matches TRBD1 or TRBD2 (5 bases each). CDR1 KGHSH and CDR2 LQKENI come from the germline V gene. This CDR3 comprises 14 residues. V was trimmed by 6 bases and J by 3 bases, leaving 15 bases between them. The CDR3 is CASSIRGQGYEQYF. Here the CDR3 DNA reads TGTGCCAGCTCCATCCGGGGCCAAGGCTACGAGCAGTACTTC.